Listed here are 17 T cell receptor beta chains from one sample, sequenced in a study of blood T cell repertoires in COVID-19. The table came from immunoSEQ multiplex PCR; TCRdb's copy has only in-frame clones and leaves some out. The table has hundreds of thousands of clones, 70% to 90% seen once. Sequenced material: peripheral blood. The receptors were sampled from a man aged 40-49 years with acute or convalescent COVID-19.

This chain uses TRBV7-8 with TRBJ1-1; no reliable D call. The ends were cut back, 0 bases at V and 2 bases at J, with 10 bases in the middle. Germline lookup yields CDR1 SGHVS and CDR2 FQNEAQ. CDR3 length: 15 amino acids. The DNA of the CDR3 is TGTGCCAGCAGCTTAGCGCGACTCCCCAACACTGAAGCTTTCTTT. Translated: CASSLARLPNTEAFF.

J is TRBJ2-1 and V is TRBV9; a weak D match, TRBD2 (5 bases). Trimming removed 0 bases at V and 4 bases at J, with 11 bases between. Germline loops: CDR1 SGDLS, CDR2 YYNGEE. The CDR3 spans 15 residues. This CDR3 reads CASSVAWESYNEQFF. The CDR3 nucleotides read TGTGCCAGCAGCGTAGCGTGGGAGTCTTACAATGAGCAGTTCTTC.

V and J are TRBV7-9 and TRBJ1-1; D is perhaps TRBD1 (6 bases). The germline V and J ends were trimmed by 1 base and 11 bases, with 11 bases remaining between them. Germline-derived CDR1 and CDR2 are SEHNR and FQNEAQ (reference sequence). The CDR3 consists of 12 residues. This CDR3 is CASSLEWTVAFF. The CDR3 bases are TGTGCCAGCAGCTTAGAATGGACAGTGGCTTTCTTT. The full variable domain, with the rest looked up from reference TRBV7-9 and TRBJ1-1, is DTGVSQNPRHKITKRGQNVTFRCDPISEHNRLYWYRQTLGQGPEFLTYFQNEAQLEKSRLLSDRFSAERPKGSFSTLEIQRTEQGDSAMYLCASSLEWTVAFFGQGTRLTVV.

This chain uses TRBV19 with TRBJ2-1; 11 nucleotides align to TRBD2. Trimming cost V 5 bases and J 8 bases; bases outside gene matches: 14. CDR1 is LNHDA, CDR2 SQIVND, per germline (reference sequence). This CDR3 is 17 amino acids long. In DNA, the CDR3 is TGTGCCAGTAGTCCTTCCCGACTAGCGGGAACTTTCGATGAGCAGTTCTTC. The encoded protein is CASSPSRLAGTFDEQFF.

This chain links TRBV5-1 with TRBJ2-3, with TRBD1 matching over 7 bases. Germline trimming cut 1 base from V and 0 bases from J; bases unmatched to any gene: 8. The CDR3 loop spans 17 amino acids. CDR1 and CDR2 (germline): SGHRS, YFSETQ. The CDR3: CASSLQGVAGSTDTQYF. CDR3 bases: TGCGCCAGCAGCTTGCAGGGGGTGGCAGGGAGCACAGATACGCAGTATTTT.

In this sample, this clone turned up once. The CDR3 sequence is CANPGDRENYGYTF. The CDR3 DNA sequence: TGTGCCAACCCCGGGGACAGGGAGAACTATGGCTACACCTTC. This rearrangement joins TRBV25-1 to TRBJ1-2; 9 bases agree with TRBD1. From germline, CDR1 is MGHDK and CDR2 SYGVNS. V shed 10 bases and J 2 bases; nucleotides not matched to a gene: 8. This CDR3 comprises 14 residues.

The rearrangement joins TRBV5-1 to TRBJ2-5, with 10 bases matching TRBD2. With V trimmed by 4 bases and J by 5 bases, 8 bases remained unmatched. The CDR3 covers 15 residues. CDR1 SGHRS and CDR2 YFSETQ come from the germline V gene. The CDR3 region is CASSLQRGGAETQYF. For the CDR3, the DNA is TGCGCCAGCAGCCTCCAGCGGGGGGGAGCGGAGACCCAGTACTTC. Looking up the rest from reference TRBV5-1 and TRBJ2-5 gives the full variable domain: KAGVTQTPRYLIKTRGQQVTLSCSPISGHRSVSWYQQTPGQGLQFLFEYFSETQRNKGNFPGRFSGRQFSNSRSEMNVSTLELGDSALYLCASSLQRGGAETQYFGPGTRLLVL.

V and J are TRBV7-9 and TRBJ1-1, with D uncertain. The germline V gene has CDR1 SEHNR and CDR2 FQNEAQ (reference sequence). The CDR3 contains 14 residues. V was trimmed by 1 base and J by 6 bases, leaving 12 bases between them. The CDR3 sequence is CASSLGSVRSEAFF. CDR3 sequence (DNA): TGTGCCAGCAGCTTAGGGTCGGTACGGTCTGAAGCTTTCTTT. Filled out from reference TRBV7-9 and TRBJ1-1, the complete variable domain reads DTGVSQNPRHKITKRGQNVTFRCDPISEHNRLYWYRQTLGQGPEFLTYFQNEAQLEKSRLLSDRFSAERPKGSFSTLEIQRTEQGDSAMYLCASSLGSVRSEAFFGQGTRLTVV.

The V and J genes are TRBV6-2 or TRBV6-3 and TRBJ2-7, with 12 bases matching TRBD2. This CDR3 is built from 16 residues. Germline assignment: CDR1 MNHEY and CDR2 SVGEGT. The V and J ends lost 0 bases and 3 bases, in that order; junction bases with no gene match: 3. The CDR3 sequence is CASSYSLTSGSYEQYF. In nucleotides, the CDR3 is TGTGCCAGCAGTTACTCGTTGACTAGCGGGAGCTACGAGCAGTACTTC.

J is TRBJ1-6 and V is TRBV30; 9 bases align to TRBD1. The ends lost 5 bases at V and 5 bases at J; junction bases unmatched: 4. The germline V gene encodes CDR1 GTSNPN and CDR2 SVGIG (reference sequence). This CDR3 has 14 residues. DNA for the CDR3: TGTGCCTGGGGGACAGGGAGAAATAATTCACCCCTCCACTTT. Protein product: CAWGTGRNNSPLHF.

The gene calls are TRBV2 and TRBJ2-1, with 8 positions matching TRBD1. The CDR3 spans 15 residues. Germline V gives CDR1 SNHLY, CDR2 FYNNEI. Trimming cost V 6 bases and J 0 bases; bases outside gene matches: 4. CDR3 bases: TGTGCCAGCAGAACAGGGGGAAGCTCCTACAATGAGCAGTTCTTC. Its translation: CASRTGGSSYNEQFF.

The chain recombines TRBV6-6 with TRBJ2-1, with 10 positions matching TRBD2. The length of the CDR3 is 14 residues. Germline V CDR1 and CDR2: MNHNY, SVGAGI (reference sequence). With 10 bases clipped from V and 9 bases from J, the junction kept 12 bases outside the gene matches. The CDR3, as DNA: TGTGCCACCGAGACTAGCGGGTATTTTGGTGAGCAGTTCTTC. Amino acids: CATETSGYFGEQFF.

This sequence joins TRBV3-1 (or the pseudogene TRBV3-2) and TRBJ2-3; 7 bases line up with TRBD1. The CDR3 covers 14 residues. V shed 4 bases, J shed 5 bases, and the junction held 6 bases outside the gene matches. Germline V gene lookup returns CDR1 LGHDT and CDR2 YNNKEL (reference sequence). CDR3 loop: CASSLRGTEDTQYF. The DNA of the CDR3 is TGTGCCAGCAGCCTAAGGGGGACAGAAGATACGCAGTATTTT.

This chain uses TRBV6-6 with TRBJ2-2; TRBD1 might be the D (6 bases). This CDR3 is built from 13 residues. With 8 bases removed from V and 6 bases from J, the gap between germline ends came to 13 bases. In germline, CDR1 is MNHNY, CDR2 SVGAGI (reference sequence). Here the CDR3 DNA reads TGTGCCAGCCGGGACACTTCGGCCGGGGAGCTGTTTTTT. Translation gives CASRDTSAGELFF.

The V call is TRBV20-1, the J call TRBJ1-4; 8 bases fit TRBD1. Germline CDR1 DFQATT, CDR2 SNEGSKA (reference sequence). V was clipped by 0 bases and J by 13 bases; unmatched bases: 1. This CDR3 region has 11 residues. CDR3 loop: CSAREDRGLFF. CDR3 nucleotides: TGCAGTGCTAGAGAAGACAGGGGACTGTTTTTT.

This chain joins TRBV21-1 and TRBJ2-7; the table assigns TRBD2, which was not confirmed against the DNA. TRBV21-1 is given as a pseudogene. CDR3 length equals 17 residues. The CDR3 region has the DNA TGTGCCAGCAGCAAAGGACTAGCGGGAGAGGGATACTACGAGCAGTACTTC. Translated, it gives CASSKGLAGEGYYEQYF.

The V and J genes are TRBV3-1 (or the pseudogene TRBV3-2) and TRBJ2-5, with a tentative D call TRBD2 (6 bases). From germline, CDR1 is LGHDT and CDR2 YNNKEL (reference sequence). The CDR3 sequence is 15 residues long. Trimming removed 1 base from V and 2 bases from J, with 11 bases in between. Here the CDR3 reads CASSQGGELQETQYF. In nucleotides, the CDR3 is TGTGCCAGCAGCCAAGGCGGGGAGCTACAAGAGACCCAGTACTTC.